This T cell receptor beta chain was obtained from a study of tumor T cells in aggressive B-cell lymphoma. Sequenced by immunoSEQ multiplex PCR; TCRdb stores in-frame clones only, minus some. The data show 3,500 to 5,000 clones, approximately 81% seen once. The sequence was obtained from an adult with diffuse large B cell lymphoma. The sample taken for sequencing was tumor tissue.

CDR3 DNA: TGTGCCACCAGCAGAGGAGGGAATGGGGATACGCAGTATTTT. It yields the protein CATSRGGNGDTQYF. The gene calls are TRBV15 and TRBJ2-3; weak D call: TRBD2 (5 bases). V lost 1 base to trimming and J lost 6 bases, with 11 bases between them. The CDR3 is 14 amino acids. The germline gives CDR1 LNHNV, CDR2 YYDKDF (reference sequence).